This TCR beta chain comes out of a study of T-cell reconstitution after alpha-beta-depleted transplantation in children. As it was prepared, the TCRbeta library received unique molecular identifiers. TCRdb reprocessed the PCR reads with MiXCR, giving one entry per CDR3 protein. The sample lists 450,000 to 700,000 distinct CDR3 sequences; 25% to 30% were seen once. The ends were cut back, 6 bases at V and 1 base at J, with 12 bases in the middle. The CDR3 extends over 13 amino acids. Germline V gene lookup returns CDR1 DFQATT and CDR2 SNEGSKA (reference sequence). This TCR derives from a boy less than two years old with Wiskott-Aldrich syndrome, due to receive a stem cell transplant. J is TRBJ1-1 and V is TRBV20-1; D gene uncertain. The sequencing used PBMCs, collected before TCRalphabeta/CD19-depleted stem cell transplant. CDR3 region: CSAIYDGNTEAFF. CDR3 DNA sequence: TGCAGTGCGATCTACGACGGGAACACTGAAGCTTTCTTT.